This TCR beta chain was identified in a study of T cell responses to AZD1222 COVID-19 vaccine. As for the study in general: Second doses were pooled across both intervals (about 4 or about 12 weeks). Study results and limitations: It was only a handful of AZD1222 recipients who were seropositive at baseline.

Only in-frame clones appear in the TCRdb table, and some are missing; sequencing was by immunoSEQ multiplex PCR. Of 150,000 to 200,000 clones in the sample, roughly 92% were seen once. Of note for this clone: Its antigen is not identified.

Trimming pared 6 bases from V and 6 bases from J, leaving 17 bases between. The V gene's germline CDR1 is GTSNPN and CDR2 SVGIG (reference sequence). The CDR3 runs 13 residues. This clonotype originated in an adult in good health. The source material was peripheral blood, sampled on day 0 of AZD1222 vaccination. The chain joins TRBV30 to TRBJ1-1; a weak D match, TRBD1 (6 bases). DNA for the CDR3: TGTGCCTGCCGACAGGACTATGGGGCTGAAGCTTTCTTT. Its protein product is CACRQDYGAEAFF.